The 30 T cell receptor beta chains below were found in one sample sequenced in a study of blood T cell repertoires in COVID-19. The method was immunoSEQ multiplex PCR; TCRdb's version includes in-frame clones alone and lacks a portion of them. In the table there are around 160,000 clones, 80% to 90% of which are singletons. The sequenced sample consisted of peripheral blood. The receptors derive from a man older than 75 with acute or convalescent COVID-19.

For the CDR3, the DNA is TGTGCCAGCAGTTACCCCGGGACAGGGGATGAAAAACTGTTTTTT. This codes for CASSYPGTGDEKLFF. The chain links TRBV6-5 to TRBJ1-4; 10 bases map to TRBD1. V was pared by 2 bases and J by 6 bases, with 3 bases of the junction left unmatched. From germline, CDR1 is MNHEY and CDR2 SVGAGI. The CDR3 is made up of 15 amino acids.

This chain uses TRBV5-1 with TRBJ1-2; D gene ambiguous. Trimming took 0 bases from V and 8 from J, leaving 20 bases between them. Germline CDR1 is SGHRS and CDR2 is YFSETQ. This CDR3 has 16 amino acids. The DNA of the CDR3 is TGCGCCAGCAGCTTGGACCCTGCGACGGGTTTTACAGGCTACACCTTC. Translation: CASSLDPATGFTGYTF.

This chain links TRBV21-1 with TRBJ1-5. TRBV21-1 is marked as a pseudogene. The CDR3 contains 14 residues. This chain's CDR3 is CASSTGGRNQPQHF. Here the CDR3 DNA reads TGTGCCAGCAGCACGGGGGGGCGGAATCAGCCCCAGCATTTT.

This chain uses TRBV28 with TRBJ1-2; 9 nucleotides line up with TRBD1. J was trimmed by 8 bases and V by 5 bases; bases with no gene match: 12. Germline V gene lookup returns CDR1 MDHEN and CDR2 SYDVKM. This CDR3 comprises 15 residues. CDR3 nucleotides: TGTGCCAGCAGTACTTCCTCCGGGACAGGGTCCGGCTACACCTTC. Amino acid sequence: CASSTSSGTGSGYTF.

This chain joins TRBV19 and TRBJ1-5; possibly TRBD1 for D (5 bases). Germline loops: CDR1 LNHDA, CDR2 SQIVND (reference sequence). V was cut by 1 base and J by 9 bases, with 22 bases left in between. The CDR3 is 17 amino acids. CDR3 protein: CASSIAPTGVRVGPQHF. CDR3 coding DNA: TGTGCCAGTAGTATAGCCCCTACGGGGGTTAGGGTAGGGCCCCAGCATTTT.

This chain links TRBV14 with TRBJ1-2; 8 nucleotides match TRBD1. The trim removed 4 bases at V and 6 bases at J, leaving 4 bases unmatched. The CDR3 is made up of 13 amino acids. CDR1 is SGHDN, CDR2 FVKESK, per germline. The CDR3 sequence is CASSLGQGDGYTF. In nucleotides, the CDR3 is TGTGCCAGCAGCCTCGGACAGGGAGATGGCTACACCTTC.

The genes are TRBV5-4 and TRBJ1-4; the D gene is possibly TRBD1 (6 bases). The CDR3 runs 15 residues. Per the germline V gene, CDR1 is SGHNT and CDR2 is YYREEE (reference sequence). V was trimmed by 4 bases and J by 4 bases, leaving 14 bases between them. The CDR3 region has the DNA TGTGCCAGCAGCCTGGGGGGGCTCGGTAATGAAAAACTGTTTTTT. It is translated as CASSLGGLGNEKLFF.

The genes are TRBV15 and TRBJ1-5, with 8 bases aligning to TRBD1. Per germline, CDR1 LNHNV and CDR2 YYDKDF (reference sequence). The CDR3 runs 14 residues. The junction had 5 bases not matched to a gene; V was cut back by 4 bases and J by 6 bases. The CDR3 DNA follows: TGTGCCACCAGCAAGGGACAGGCGGTTCAGCCCCAGCATTTT. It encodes CATSKGQAVQPQHF.

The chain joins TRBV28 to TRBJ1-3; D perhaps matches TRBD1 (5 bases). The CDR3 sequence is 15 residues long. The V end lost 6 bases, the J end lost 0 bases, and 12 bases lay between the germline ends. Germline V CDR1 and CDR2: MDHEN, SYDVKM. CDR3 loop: CASRQQDSSGNTIYF. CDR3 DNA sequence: TGTGCCAGCAGACAACAGGATTCCTCTGGAAACACCATATATTTT.

CDR3 bases: TGTGCCGTACCGGGACAGGGTCGACCCGGGGAGCTGTTTTTT. The encoded protein is CAVPGQGRPGELFF. The V call is TRBV10-3, the J call TRBJ2-2, with 9 bases that match TRBD1. In germline, CDR1 is ENHRY, CDR2 SYGVKD. V shed 11 bases, J shed 6 bases, and the junction held 10 bases outside the gene matches. CDR3 length: 14 residues.

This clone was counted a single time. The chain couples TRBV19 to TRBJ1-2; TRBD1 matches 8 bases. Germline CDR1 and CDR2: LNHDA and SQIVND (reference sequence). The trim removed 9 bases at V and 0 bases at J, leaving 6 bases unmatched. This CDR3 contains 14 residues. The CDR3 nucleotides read TGTGCCAGCCGGGACAGGCATTCTAACTATGGCTACACCTTC. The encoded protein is CASRDRHSNYGYTF.

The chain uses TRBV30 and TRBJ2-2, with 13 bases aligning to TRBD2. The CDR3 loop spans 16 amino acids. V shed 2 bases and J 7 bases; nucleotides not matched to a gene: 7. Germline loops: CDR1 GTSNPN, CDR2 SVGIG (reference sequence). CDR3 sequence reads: CAWSQPGLAGLGELFF. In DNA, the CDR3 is TGTGCCTGGAGTCAGCCGGGACTAGCGGGGCTCGGGGAGCTGTTTTTT.

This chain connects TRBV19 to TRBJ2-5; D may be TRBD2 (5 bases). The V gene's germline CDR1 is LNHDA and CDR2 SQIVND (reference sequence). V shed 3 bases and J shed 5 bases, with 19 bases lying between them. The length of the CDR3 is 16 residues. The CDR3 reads CASSIMLSGFGETQYF. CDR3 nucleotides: TGTGCCAGTAGTATTATGCTTTCGGGGTTCGGGGAGACCCAGTACTTC.

CDR3 nucleotide sequence: TGCGCCAGCAGCCAAGAAACCGCGCGGGGAGCCTACAATGAGCAGTTCTTC. This codes for CASSQETARGAYNEQFF. The chain combines TRBV4-1 with TRBJ2-1; perhaps TRBD2 as D (6 bases). V lost 0 bases, J lost 2 bases, and 14 bases lay in between. The CDR3 has 17 residues. Germline lookup yields CDR1 MGHRA and CDR2 YSYEKL.

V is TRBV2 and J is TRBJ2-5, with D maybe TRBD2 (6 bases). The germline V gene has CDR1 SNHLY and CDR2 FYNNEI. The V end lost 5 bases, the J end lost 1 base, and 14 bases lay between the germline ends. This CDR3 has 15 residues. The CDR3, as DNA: TGTGCCAGCAGTCGTGGACTACCCGGCCAAGAGACCCAGTACTTC. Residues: CASSRGLPGQETQYF.

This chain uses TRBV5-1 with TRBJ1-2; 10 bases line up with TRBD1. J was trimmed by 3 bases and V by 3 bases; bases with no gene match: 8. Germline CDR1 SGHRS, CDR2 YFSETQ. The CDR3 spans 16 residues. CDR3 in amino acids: CASSSIRDRGDYGYTF. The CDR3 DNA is TGCGCCAGCAGCTCGATCCGGGACAGGGGAGACTATGGCTACACCTTC.

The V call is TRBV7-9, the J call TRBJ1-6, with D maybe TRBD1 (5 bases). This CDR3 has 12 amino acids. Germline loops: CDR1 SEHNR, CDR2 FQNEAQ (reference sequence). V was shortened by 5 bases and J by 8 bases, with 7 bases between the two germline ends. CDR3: CASSRGDSPLHF. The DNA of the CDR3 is TGTGCCAGCAGCCGGGGGGATTCACCCCTCCACTTT.

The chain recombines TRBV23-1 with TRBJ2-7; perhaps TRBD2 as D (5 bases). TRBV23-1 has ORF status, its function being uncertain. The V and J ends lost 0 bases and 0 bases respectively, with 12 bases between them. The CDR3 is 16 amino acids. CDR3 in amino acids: CASSQSRRVSSYEQYF. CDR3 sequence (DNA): TGCGCCAGCAGTCAATCGAGGCGGGTTAGCTCCTACGAGCAGTACTTC.

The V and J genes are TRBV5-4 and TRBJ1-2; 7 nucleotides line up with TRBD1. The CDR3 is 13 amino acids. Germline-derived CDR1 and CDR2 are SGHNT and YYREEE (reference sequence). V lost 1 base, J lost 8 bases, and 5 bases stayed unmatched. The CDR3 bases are TGTGCCAGCAGCTTGATTGGACAGGCGGGCTACACCTTC. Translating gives CASSLIGQAGYTF.

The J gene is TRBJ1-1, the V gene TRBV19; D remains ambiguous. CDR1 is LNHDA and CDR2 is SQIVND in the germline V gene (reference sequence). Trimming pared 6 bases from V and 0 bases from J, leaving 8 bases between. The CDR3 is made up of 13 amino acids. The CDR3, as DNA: TGTGCCAGTAGGGAGGCCATGAACACTGAAGCTTTCTTT. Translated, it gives CASREAMNTEAFF.

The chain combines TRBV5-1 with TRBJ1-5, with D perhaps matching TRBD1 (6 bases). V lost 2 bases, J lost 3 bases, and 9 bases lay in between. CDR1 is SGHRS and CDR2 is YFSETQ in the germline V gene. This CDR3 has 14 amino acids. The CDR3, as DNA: TGCGCCAGCAGCTTAGGGGGAAACAATCAGCCCCAGCATTTT. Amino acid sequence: CASSLGGNNQPQHF.

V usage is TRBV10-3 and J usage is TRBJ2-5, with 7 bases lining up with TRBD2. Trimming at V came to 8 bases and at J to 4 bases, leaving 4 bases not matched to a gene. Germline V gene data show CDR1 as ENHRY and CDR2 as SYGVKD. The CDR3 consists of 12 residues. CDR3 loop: CAIGEGPETQYF. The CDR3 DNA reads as TGTGCCATCGGGGAGGGGCCAGAGACCCAGTACTTC.

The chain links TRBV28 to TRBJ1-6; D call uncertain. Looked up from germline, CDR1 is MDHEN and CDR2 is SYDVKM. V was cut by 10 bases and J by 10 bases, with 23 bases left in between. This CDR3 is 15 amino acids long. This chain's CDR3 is CATKAVMKYESPLHF. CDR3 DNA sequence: TGTGCCACCAAGGCGGTCATGAAGTATGAATCACCCCTCCACTTT.

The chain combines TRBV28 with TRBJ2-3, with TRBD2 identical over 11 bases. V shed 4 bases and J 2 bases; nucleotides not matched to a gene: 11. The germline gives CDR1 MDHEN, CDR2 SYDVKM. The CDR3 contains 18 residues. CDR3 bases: TGTGCCAGCAGTTCAGGGGCTAGCGGGGGGCTAATCACAGATACGCAGTATTTT. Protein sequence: CASSSGASGGLITDTQYF.

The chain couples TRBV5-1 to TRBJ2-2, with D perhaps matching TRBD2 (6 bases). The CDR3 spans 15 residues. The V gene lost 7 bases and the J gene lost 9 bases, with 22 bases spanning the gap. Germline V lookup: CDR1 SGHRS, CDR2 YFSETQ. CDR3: CASQRGDFQPRELFF. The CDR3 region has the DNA TGCGCCAGCCAGAGAGGGGACTTCCAGCCCAGGGAGCTGTTTTTT.

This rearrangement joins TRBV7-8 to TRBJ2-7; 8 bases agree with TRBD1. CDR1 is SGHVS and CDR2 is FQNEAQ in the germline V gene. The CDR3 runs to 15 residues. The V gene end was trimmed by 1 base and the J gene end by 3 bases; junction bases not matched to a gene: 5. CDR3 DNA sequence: TGTGCCAGCAGCTTAGAAGACAGGGGTCTCTACGAGCAGTACTTC. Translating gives CASSLEDRGLYEQYF.

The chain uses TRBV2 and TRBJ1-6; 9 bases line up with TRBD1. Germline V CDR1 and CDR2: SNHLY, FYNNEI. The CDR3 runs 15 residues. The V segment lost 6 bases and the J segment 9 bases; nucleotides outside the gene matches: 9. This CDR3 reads CASSPRTGVGSPLHF. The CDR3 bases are TGTGCCAGCAGCCCGCGGACAGGGGTGGGTTCACCCCTCCACTTT.

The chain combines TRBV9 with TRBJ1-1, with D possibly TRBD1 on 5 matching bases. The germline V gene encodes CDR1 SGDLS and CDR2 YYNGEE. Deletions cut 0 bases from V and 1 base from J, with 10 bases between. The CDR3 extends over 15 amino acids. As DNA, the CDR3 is TGTGCCAGCAGCGTAGATGGCAGGGCGAACACTGAAGCTTTCTTT. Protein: CASSVDGRANTEAFF.

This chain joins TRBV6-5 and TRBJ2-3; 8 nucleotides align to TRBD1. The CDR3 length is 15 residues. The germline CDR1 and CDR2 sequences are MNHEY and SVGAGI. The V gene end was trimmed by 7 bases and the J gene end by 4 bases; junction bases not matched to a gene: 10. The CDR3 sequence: CASIASQGASDTQYF. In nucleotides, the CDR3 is TGTGCCAGCATCGCTTCCCAGGGGGCATCAGATACGCAGTATTTT.

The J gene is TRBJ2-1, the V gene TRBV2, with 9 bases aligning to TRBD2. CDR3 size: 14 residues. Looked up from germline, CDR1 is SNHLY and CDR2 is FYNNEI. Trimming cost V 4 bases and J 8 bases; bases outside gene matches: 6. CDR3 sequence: CASSVAGGRDEQFF. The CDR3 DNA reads TGTGCCAGCAGTGTCGCGGGAGGGCGTGATGAGCAGTTCTTC.